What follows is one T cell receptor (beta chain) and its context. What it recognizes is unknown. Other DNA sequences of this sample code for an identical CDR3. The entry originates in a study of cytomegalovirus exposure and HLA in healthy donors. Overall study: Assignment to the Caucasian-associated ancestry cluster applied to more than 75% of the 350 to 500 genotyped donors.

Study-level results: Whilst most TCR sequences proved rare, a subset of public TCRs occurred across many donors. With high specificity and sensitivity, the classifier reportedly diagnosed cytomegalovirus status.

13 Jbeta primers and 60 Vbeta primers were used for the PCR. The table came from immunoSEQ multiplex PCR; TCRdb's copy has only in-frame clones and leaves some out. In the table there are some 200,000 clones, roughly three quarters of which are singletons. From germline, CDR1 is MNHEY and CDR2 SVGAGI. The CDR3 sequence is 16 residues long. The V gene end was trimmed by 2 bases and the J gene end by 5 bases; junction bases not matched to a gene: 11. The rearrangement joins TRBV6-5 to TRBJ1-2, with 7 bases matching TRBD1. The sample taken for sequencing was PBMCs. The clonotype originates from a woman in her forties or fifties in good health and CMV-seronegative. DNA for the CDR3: TGTGCCAGCAGTTACACAGGGGCCGGGACCCAGTATGGCTACACCTTC. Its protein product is CASSYTGAGTQYGYTF.